Shown below are 29 T cell receptor beta chains from a single sample sequenced in a study of blood T cell repertoires in COVID-19. Repertoires were generated with immunoSEQ multiplex PCR, while TCRdb's copy carries only in-frame clones and drops some. The sample consists of just over 300,000 clones, 75% to 90% of them appearing once. The sample consisted of PBMCs or T cells enriched from blood (not recorded which). The source is a woman in her thirties or forties who had recovered from COVID-19.

The chain combines TRBV7-9 with TRBJ2-2; D unresolved. The CDR3 has 13 residues. V was trimmed by 2 bases and J by 2 bases, leaving 3 bases between them. CDR1 is SEHNR, CDR2 FQNEAQ, per germline (reference sequence). The CDR3 sequence is CASSLSNTGELFF. DNA for the CDR3: TGTGCCAGCAGCTTATCTAACACCGGGGAGCTGTTTTTT.

V gene TRBV3-1 (or the pseudogene TRBV3-2) combines with J gene TRBJ2-1, with 10 bases aligning to TRBD2. Looked up from germline, CDR1 is LGHDT and CDR2 is YNNKEL (reference sequence). V dropped 1 base and J dropped 7; count of bases not matched to a gene: 4. CDR3 size: 15 residues. The CDR3 is CASSQGAGGPNEQFF. For the CDR3, the DNA is TGTGCCAGCAGCCAAGGAGCGGGAGGGCCAAATGAGCAGTTCTTC.

This chain uses TRBV7-3 with TRBJ1-1; D might be TRBD1 (5 bases). The CDR3 loop spans 15 amino acids. V was pared by 2 bases and J by 0 bases, with 10 bases between. CDR1 SGHTA and CDR2 FQGTGA come from the germline V gene. The CDR3 DNA reads as TGTGCCAGCAGCTTATGGAGCAGGGTGAACACTGAAGCTTTCTTT. It yields the protein CASSLWSRVNTEAFF. The full variable domain, its missing parts supplied by reference TRBV7-3 and TRBJ1-1, is GAGVSQTPSNKVTEKGKYVELRCDPISGHTALYWYRQSLGQGPEFLIYFQGTGAADDSGLPNDRFFAVRPEGSVSTLKIQRTERGDSAVYLCASSLWSRVNTEAFFGQGTRLTVV.

The chain combines TRBV19 with TRBJ2-1, with TRBD1 matching 8 bases. Trimming at V came to 3 bases and at J to 3 bases, leaving 13 bases not matched to a gene. The CDR3 runs 18 residues. CDR1 is LNHDA and CDR2 is SQIVND in the germline V gene (reference sequence). CDR3 amino acids: CASSILRGGQGYYNEQFF. Here the CDR3 DNA reads TGTGCCAGTAGTATTCTCCGAGGAGGACAGGGATACTACAATGAGCAGTTCTTC.

This clone was detected a few times. Other DNA sequences of this sample code for an identical CDR3. The V call is TRBV19, the J call TRBJ2-1; 13 nucleotides line up with TRBD2. J lost 0 bases, V lost 6 bases, and 2 bases had no gene match. This CDR3 is built from 16 residues. Looked up from germline, CDR1 is LNHDA and CDR2 is SQIVND (reference sequence). CDR3 in amino acids: CASRRLAGGSYNEQFF. The CDR3 nucleotides read TGTGCCAGTAGGAGACTAGCGGGGGGCTCCTACAATGAGCAGTTCTTC.

The chain is built from TRBV28 and TRBJ1-1; no definite D call. This CDR3 contains 15 residues. From germline, CDR1 is MDHEN and CDR2 SYDVKM. V was trimmed by 2 bases and J by 0 bases, leaving 10 bases between them. DNA for the CDR3: TGTGCCAGCAGTTTAAATACAGCCATGAACACTGAAGCTTTCTTT. Encoded protein: CASSLNTAMNTEAFF.

In nucleotides, the CDR3 is TGTGCCAGCAGCCCCATCCGGCGGGAGAACGGGAGGGAGACCCAGTACTTC. It specifies CASSPIRRENGRETQYF. V and J are TRBV27 and TRBJ2-5; 7 bases are shared with TRBD2. This CDR3 spans 17 amino acids. Trimming took 6 bases from V and 5 from J; bases not matched to a gene: 18. From germline, CDR1 is MNHEY and CDR2 SMNVEV (reference sequence).

The chain uses TRBV7-9 and TRBJ1-2; no definite D call. Trimming cost V 2 bases and J 5 bases, with 9 bases left between them. Germline values: CDR1 SEHNR, CDR2 FQNEAQ (reference sequence). There are 13 residues in the CDR3. The CDR3 sequence is CASSLQANYGYTF. DNA for the CDR3: TGTGCCAGCAGCTTACAGGCAAATTATGGCTACACCTTC.

This chain uses TRBV29-1 with TRBJ1-1, with D possibly being TRBD1 (6 bases). Trimming left V 5 bases short and J 4 bases short, with 17 bases between. Germline V CDR1 and CDR2: SQVTM, ANQGSEA. The CDR3 covers 14 residues. The CDR3: CSVQEAGGGTEAFF. The CDR3 region has the DNA TGCAGCGTTCAGGAGGCTGGGGGCGGCACTGAAGCTTTCTTT.

The gene calls are TRBV24-1 and TRBJ2-1; D is unclear. Trimming cost V 5 bases and J 0 bases, with 4 bases left between them. The germline V gene has CDR1 KGHDR and CDR2 SFDVKD. This CDR3 has 13 amino acids. Here the CDR3 DNA reads TGTGCCACCAGTGCCCGCTCCTACAATGAGCAGTTCTTC. The encoded protein is CATSARSYNEQFF.

The gene calls are TRBV5-8 and TRBJ1-6; tentative D call: TRBD1 (6 bases). Trimming shortened V by 1 base and J by 9 bases, and 17 bases separated the two germline ends. There are 16 residues in the CDR3. CDR1 and CDR2 (germline): SGHTS, YDEGEE. In DNA form, the CDR3 reads TGTGCCAGCAGCTTGAGTGGCAGGGGTGGTAGTTCACCCCTCCACTTT. The encoded protein is CASSLSGRGGSSPLHF.

The chain employs TRBV21-1 and TRBJ1-5; TRBD1, the D gene given by the table, was not confirmed from the DNA. TRBV21-1 is termed a pseudogene. The CDR3 is 18 residues long. The CDR3 bases are TGTGCCAGCAGCAAAAGCGGCTTGGGACAGGCTATGGCGCAGCCCCAGCATTTT. Translated, it gives CASSKSGLGQAMAQPQHF.

This clone was seen only once. J is TRBJ2-7 and V is TRBV12-3 or TRBV12-4; D may be TRBD1 (6 bases). V lost 6 bases and J lost 2, with 11 bases in between. The CDR3 extends over 13 amino acids. The CDR3 bases are TGTGCCAGCAGCTGGGACACCCCCTACGAGCAGTACTTC. It codes for CASSWDTPYEQYF.

A note on this clone: The same CDR3 arises from other DNA sequences in this sample as well. The chain has TRBV5-4 and TRBJ1-2; 11 nucleotides match TRBD1. The CDR3 has 15 amino acids. J lost 5 bases, V lost 0 bases, and 3 bases had no gene match. Germline-derived CDR1 and CDR2 are SGHNT and YYREEE (reference sequence). CDR3 sequence: CASSLAGTGGYGYTF. CDR3 coding DNA: TGTGCCAGCAGCTTGGCCGGGACAGGGGGATATGGCTACACCTTC.

The V gene is TRBV12-3 or TRBV12-4, the J gene TRBJ1-2, with a weak D call TRBD1 (6 bases). The germline V and J ends were trimmed by 5 bases and 8 bases, with 15 bases remaining between them. The CDR3 totals 13 residues. The CDR3 spells CASSAQQGWGYTF. The CDR3 DNA sequence: TGTGCCAGCAGTGCCCAACAGGGTTGGGGCTACACCTTC.

The V and J genes are TRBV7-2 and TRBJ2-3, with 14 positions matching TRBD2. Germline CDR1 is SGHTA and CDR2 is FQGNSA. The CDR3 loop spans 16 amino acids. V lost 5 bases, J lost 4 bases, and 5 bases stayed unmatched. CDR3 in amino acids: CASSLGTSGSSDTQYF. CDR3 in DNA: TGTGCCAGCAGCCTAGGGACTAGCGGGAGTTCAGATACGCAGTATTTT.

This clone was counted only a few times. CDR3 bases: TGTGCCAGCAGAAACACAGGGGGCTCTGAAGCTTTCTTT. Translating gives CASRNTGGSEAFF. The genes are TRBV6-4 and TRBJ1-1; 9 bases match TRBD1. The germline V gene encodes CDR1 MRHNA and CDR2 SNTAGT. After removal of 6 bases from V and 6 bases from J, the junction contained 5 bases not matched to a gene. CDR3 length equals 13 residues.

The chain carries TRBV24-1 and TRBJ2-2; 10 bases are shared with TRBD1. V was clipped by 4 bases and J by 3 bases; unmatched bases: 4. Germline V gene lookup returns CDR1 KGHDR and CDR2 SFDVKD. The CDR3 sequence is 16 residues long. This chain's CDR3 is CATSDPGQGDTGELFF. CDR3 sequence (DNA): TGTGCCACCAGTGACCCAGGACAGGGGGACACCGGGGAGCTGTTTTTT.

This clone was recorded only once. The chain combines TRBV10-3 with TRBJ2-2, with D possibly being TRBD2 (6 bases). V gave up 3 bases and J gave up 8 bases, with 19 bases separating them. The germline gives CDR1 ENHRY, CDR2 SYGVKD. The CDR3 sequence is 16 residues long. In nucleotides, the CDR3 is TGTGCCATCAGTGACCCGGTGGGACTGCCTGAGGGGGAGCTGTTTTTT. Translated: CAISDPVGLPEGELFF.

The chain is built from TRBV11-2 and TRBJ2-5, with 10 bases lining up with TRBD2. J lost 7 bases, V lost 5 bases, and 13 bases had no gene match. Germline values: CDR1 SGHAT, CDR2 FQNNGV. The CDR3 has 16 residues. Written as DNA, the CDR3 is TGTGCCAGCAGCCCCCCGGGGGTAGCGGGAGGTGGGACCCAGTACTTC. Amino acids: CASSPPGVAGGGTQYF.

The chain joins TRBV4-3 to TRBJ2-3; 7 nucleotides match TRBD1. The germline CDR1 and CDR2 sequences are LGHNA and YSLEER. CDR3 size: 13 residues. Unmatched junction bases numbered 0, after V lost 3 bases and J lost 3 bases. The CDR3 bases are TGCGCCAGCAGCCAGGGACAGACAGATACGCAGTATTTT. It specifies CASSQGQTDTQYF.

The DNA for the CDR3 is TGTGCCAGTAGTATAAGACTAGCTTCATCCTACGAGCAGTACTTC. The encoded protein is CASSIRLASSYEQYF. The chain couples TRBV19 to TRBJ2-7; the match to TRBD2 covers 7 bases. The CDR3 runs 15 residues. The J segment lost 1 base and the V segment lost 2 bases, leaving 5 bases of the junction unmatched. The germline CDR1 and CDR2 sequences are LNHDA and SQIVND (reference sequence).

The rearrangement uses TRBV7-8 and TRBJ2-1, with 7 nucleotides matching TRBD2. The CDR3 is 14 amino acids. The germline CDR1 and CDR2 sequences are SGHVS and FQNEAQ. J was trimmed by 5 bases and V by 5 bases; bases with no gene match: 6. CDR3 region: CASSVRERNNEQFF. The CDR3 DNA reads as TGTGCCAGCAGCGTGCGGGAGAGAAACAATGAGCAGTTCTTC. Full variable domain (remainder filled in from reference TRBV7-8 and TRBJ2-1): GAGVSQSPRYKVAKRGQDVALRCDPISGHVSLFWYQQALGQGPEFLTYFQNEAQLDKSGLPSDRFFAERPEGSVSTLKIQRTQQEDSAVYLCASSVRERNNEQFFGPGTRLTVL.

The rearrangement joins TRBV7-3 to TRBJ2-1; D may be TRBD1 (5 bases). V was cut by 5 bases and J by 5 bases, with 10 bases left in between. CDR3 length: 13 residues. Germline V gene sequence: CDR1 SGHTA, CDR2 FQGTGA. This CDR3 is CASSLDTNNEQFF. The CDR3 DNA reads as TGTGCCAGCAGCCTGGACACAAACAATGAGCAGTTCTTC.

The gene calls are TRBV5-6 and TRBJ1-1, with TRBD1 matching over 11 bases. The CDR3 spans 14 residues. Germline CDR1 reads SGHDT; CDR2 reads YYEEEE. The J segment lost 6 bases and the V segment lost 4 bases, leaving 5 bases of the junction unmatched. The CDR3, as DNA: TGTGCCAGCAGCAAGGACAGGGGGCGATCTGAAGCTTTCTTT. Translating gives CASSKDRGRSEAFF. The full variable domain, its missing parts supplied by reference TRBV5-6 and TRBJ1-1, is DAGVTQSPTHLIKTRGQQVTLRCSPKSGHDTVSWYQQALGQGPQFIFQYYEEEERQRGNFPDRFSGHQFPNYSSELNVNALLLGDSALYLCASSKDRGRSEAFFGQGTRLTVV.

The rearrangement links TRBV15 to TRBJ2-1; tentatively, D is TRBD2 (7 bases). Trimming took off 3 bases at V and 4 bases at J, with 16 bases between the two ends. Germline CDR1 reads LNHNV; CDR2 reads YYDKDF (reference sequence). The CDR3 is 16 residues long. Here the CDR3 reads CATSRGGGGGYNEQFF. The CDR3 DNA reads TGTGCCACCAGCAGGGGTGGAGGGGGAGGGTACAATGAGCAGTTCTTC.

V gene TRBV4-3 combines with J gene TRBJ2-5; D possibly corresponds to TRBD1 (6 bases). Trimming stripped 1 base from V and 5 bases from J, with 14 bases between. The V gene's germline CDR1 is LGHNA and CDR2 YSLEER. This CDR3 has 15 amino acids. The CDR3 region has the DNA TGCGCCAGCAGCCAAGTCAGGACAGAGGGTGAGACCCAGTACTTC. Residues: CASSQVRTEGETQYF.

This sequence joins TRBV13 and TRBJ1-1; no definite D call. CDR3 length: 12 residues. The germline V gene encodes CDR1 PRHDT and CDR2 FYEKMQ (reference sequence). The V end was cut by 3 bases, the J end by 5 bases, with 7 bases between. CDR3: CASSFAETEAFF. In DNA, the CDR3 is TGTGCCAGCAGCTTTGCGGAAACTGAAGCTTTCTTT.

This chain joins TRBV5-4 and TRBJ2-1; 8 bases are shared with TRBD2. CDR3 length: 15 residues. Germline values: CDR1 SGHNT, CDR2 YYREEE (reference sequence). V was pared by 2 bases and J by 4 bases, with 5 bases of the junction left unmatched. The CDR3 sequence: CASSFGGGQYNEQFF. DNA for the CDR3: TGTGCCAGCAGCTTTGGCGGGGGGCAGTACAATGAGCAGTTCTTC.